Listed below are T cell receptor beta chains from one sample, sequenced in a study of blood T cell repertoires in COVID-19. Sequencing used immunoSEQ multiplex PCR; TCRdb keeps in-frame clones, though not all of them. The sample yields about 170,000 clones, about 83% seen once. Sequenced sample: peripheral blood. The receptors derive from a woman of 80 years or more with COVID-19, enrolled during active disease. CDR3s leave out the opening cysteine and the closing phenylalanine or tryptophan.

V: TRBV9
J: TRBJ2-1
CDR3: ASSVGPDPNEQF

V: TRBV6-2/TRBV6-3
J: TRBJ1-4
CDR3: ASSTRQGVFEKLF

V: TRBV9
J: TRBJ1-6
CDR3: ASKPGTANSPLH

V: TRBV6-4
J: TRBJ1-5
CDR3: ASSDSRTGKMISNQPQH

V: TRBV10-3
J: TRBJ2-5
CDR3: AISEPAGEALETQY

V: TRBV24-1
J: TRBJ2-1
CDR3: ATSVAGANNEQF

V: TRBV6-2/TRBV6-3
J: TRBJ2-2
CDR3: ASSPPRDSHGELF

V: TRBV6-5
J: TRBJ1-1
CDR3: ASSKLGTGYTEAF

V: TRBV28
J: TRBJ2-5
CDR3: ASSQDRGRLGETQY

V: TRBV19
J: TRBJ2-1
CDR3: ASSMEGATYNEQF

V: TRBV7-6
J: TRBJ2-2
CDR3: ASSLAGQGATGELF

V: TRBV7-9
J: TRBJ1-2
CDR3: ASSSFRDRTLYGYT

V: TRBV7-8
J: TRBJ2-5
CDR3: ASSPVPGHFQETQY

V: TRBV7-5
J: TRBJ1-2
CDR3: ARSSATGGNGYT

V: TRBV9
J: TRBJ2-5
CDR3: ASSVGGTSGAETQY

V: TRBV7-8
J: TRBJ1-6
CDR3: ASSLVSGTAATNSPLH

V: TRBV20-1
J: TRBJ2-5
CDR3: RAVTGETQY

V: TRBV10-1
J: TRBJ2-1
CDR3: ASSESGGRHNEQF

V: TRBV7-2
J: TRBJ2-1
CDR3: ASSWDSGALYNEQF

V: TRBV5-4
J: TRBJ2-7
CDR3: ATSGGSADKGY

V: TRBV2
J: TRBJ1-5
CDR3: ASSGPGQSDQPQH

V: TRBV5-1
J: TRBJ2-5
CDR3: ASSPGGLAGVETQY

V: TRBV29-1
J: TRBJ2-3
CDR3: SGGGETDTQY

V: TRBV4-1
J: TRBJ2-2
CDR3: ASSQEWQGWNTGELF

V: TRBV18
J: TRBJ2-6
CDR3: ASSPPSSGANVLT

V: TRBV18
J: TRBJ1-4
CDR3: ASSPRQGLDEKLF

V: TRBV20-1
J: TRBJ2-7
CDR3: SASNEGYSYEQY

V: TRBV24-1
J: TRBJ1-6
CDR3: ATSEDLNSPLH

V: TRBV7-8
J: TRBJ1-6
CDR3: ASSPGNRARGTPLH

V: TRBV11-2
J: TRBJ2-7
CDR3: ASSSRAGAGEQY

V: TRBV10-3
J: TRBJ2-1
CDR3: AISYLVNEQF

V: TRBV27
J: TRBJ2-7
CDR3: ASSLSGLANYEQY